A selection of T cell receptor beta chains follows, all from one sample in a study of naive and memory T cell subsets. TCRdb used MiXCR to reprocess the UMI-ligation and nested PCR reads, holding one entry per CDR3 protein. The sample gives tens of thousands of distinct CDR3 sequences, 9.5% to 11% of which show up once; roughly 20% is in the top ten. Sequencing input: central memory CD8+ T cells from blood. These receptor sequences come from a human donor in good health. The CDR3 runs from the conserved cysteine through the conserved F or W. The order of the fields is CDR3 DNA, CDR3 protein, clone size, V gene, D gene, J gene, CDR3 length. D genes are given only for firm matches. Clone size is shown for a subset of rows, as once, few, many or a class of expanded clone.

TGTGCCAGCAGCCTGCGAATGGGTGACGAGCAGTACTTC	CASSLRMGDEQYF	-	TRBV5-4	-	TRBJ2-7	13
TGCAGTGCTAAAGGGACTAGCGGGAGGGAGGTGTCAGATACGCAGTATTTT	CSAKGTSGREVSDTQYF	medium-sized	TRBV20-1	TRBD2	TRBJ2-3	17
TGTGCCAGCAGTTTAGGCGGGATCCTGGATGAGCAGTTCTTC	CASSLGGILDEQFF	-	TRBV12-3/TRBV12-4	-	TRBJ2-1	14
TGTGCCAGCAGCTTACGTCCCCGAGTCCAAGAAAAACTGTTTTTT	CASSLRPRVQEKLFF	medium-sized	TRBV7-8	-	TRBJ1-4	15
TGCAGTGCTGAGCTAGCGAATTACAATGAGCAGTTCTTC	CSAELANYNEQFF	-	TRBV20-1	-	TRBJ2-1	13
TGTGCCAGCAGCCCCGAGCGGGAGAAAGGGCGTACGCAGTATTTT	CASSPEREKGRTQYF	-	TRBV13	TRBD2	TRBJ2-3	15
TGTGCCAGCAGTACGAAGGACGAGCAGTACTTC	CASSTKDEQYF	few	TRBV7-8	-	TRBJ2-7	11
TGCGCCAGCAGCCAACCGGGACAGGGGCTCTCGAACACTGAAGCTTTCTTT	CASSQPGQGLSNTEAFF	many	TRBV4-1	TRBD1	TRBJ1-1	17
TGTGCCATCAGTGAAGCCTGGCTTAAGGCCCAGTACTTC	CAISEAWLKAQYF	medium-sized	TRBV10-3	-	TRBJ2-5	13
TGTGCCAGCTCACCATTCGAGACTGACTACAATGAGCAGTTCTTC	CASSPFETDYNEQFF	few	TRBV18	-	TRBJ2-1	15
TGTGCCATCAGTGAGTCGACTAGCAGAGCCGATACGCAGTATTTT	CAISESTSRADTQYF	-	TRBV10-3	TRBD2	TRBJ2-3	15
TGTGCCAGCAGTTACGGGCCCCAGGAGGGCCGGTTCAATGAGCAGTTCTTC	CASSYGPQEGRFNEQFF	few	TRBV6-5	-	TRBJ2-1	17
TGTGCTAGTGGTTCGGACAGGGTTCACCGGGACTTAGATCCCTCGGAAATTTACTACGAGCAGTACTTC	CASGSDRVHRDLDPSEIYYEQYF	few	TRBV12-5	TRBD1	TRBJ2-7	23
TGCAGCGTTAGGTTGGCGGACTCCTACAATGAGCAGTTCTTC	CSVRLADSYNEQFF	few	TRBV29-1	-	TRBJ2-1	14
TGTGCCAGCAGCCAGTTGACAGTCAAGGGGGAGCAGTACTTC	CASSQLTVKGEQYF	few	TRBV5-6	-	TRBJ2-7	14
TGTGCCAGCAGCTTCAGCTCCGGGGAGCTGTTTTTT	CASSFSSGELFF	-	TRBV7-8	-	TRBJ2-2	12
TGCAGCGTTGAAAGTCTGGCGATAGCTTCCTCCTACAATGAGCAGTTCTTC	CSVESLAIASSYNEQFF	-	TRBV29-1	-	TRBJ2-1	17
TGTGCCAGCAGTTTATGGGGGGCGCCGGTTGAAGCTTTCTTT	CASSLWGAPVEAFF	many	TRBV28	-	TRBJ1-1	14
TGTGCCAGCAGTGAAGTGGCCGGCGGATCTCATAGCAATCAGCCCCAGCATTTT	CASSEVAGGSHSNQPQHF	many	TRBV6-1	-	TRBJ1-5	18
TGTGCCAGCTCAGCCGGGACTCCAGACATTCAGTACTTC	CASSAGTPDIQYF	many	TRBV9	-	TRBJ2-4	13
TGTGCCAGCAGTTACGCCCCCTACACCTCGGGAGGAGAAAAACTGTTTTTT	CASSYAPYTSGGEKLFF	few	TRBV6-5	-	TRBJ1-4	17
TGTGCCAGCAGTTCGGGGCCATTGTTGGGCACTGAAGCTTTCTTT	CASSSGPLLGTEAFF	many	TRBV6-6	-	TRBJ1-1	15
TGTGCCAGCAGCCAAGATGATGGGGGTGGGTACAATGAGCAGTTCTTC	CASSQDDGGGYNEQFF	many	TRBV4-2	-	TRBJ2-1	16
TGCGCCAGCAGCCAAGATCAAAGCAGTTACGAGCAGTACTTC	CASSQDQSSYEQYF	-	TRBV4-1	-	TRBJ2-7	14
TGTGCCAGCAGCCACCCTAGCGGGAGTACCTACGAGCAGTACTTC	CASSHPSGSTYEQYF	-	TRBV5-4	TRBD2	TRBJ2-7	15
TGTGCCAGCAGCTTGTCTGGGGACTCAACCTACGATGGGGTTGACTTC	CASSLSGDSTYDGVDF	few	TRBV5-4	-	TRBJ2-7	16
TGTGCCAGCAGTTACTCTCCACAGCTCATGAACACTGAAGCTTTCTTT	CASSYSPQLMNTEAFF	many	TRBV6-6	-	TRBJ1-1	16
TGCGCCAGCAGCTTGGCCCCTAGAACCCGCGTCCTGAACACCGGGGAGCTGTTTTTT	CASSLAPRTRVLNTGELFF	-	TRBV5-1	-	TRBJ2-2	19
TGCAGCGTTGAAGAAACAGGGTTCTCTGGAAACACCATATATTTT	CSVEETGFSGNTIYF	few	TRBV29-1	-	TRBJ1-3	15
TGTGCCAGCAGCCAAGATCACGGGGGCGGGGGACCTGAAGCTTTCTTT	CASSQDHGGGGPEAFF	few	TRBV4-2	-	TRBJ1-1	16
TGTGCCAGCTGTCTCAACTACGGCAATGAGCAGTTCTTC	CASCLNYGNEQFF	-	TRBV25-1	-	TRBJ2-1	13
TGTGCCAGCAGCCCGACCCGGGGCGGAGGTCAGCCCCAGCATTTT	CASSPTRGGGQPQHF	-	TRBV4-2	-	TRBJ1-5	15
TGTGCCAGCAGTGCGGGACTAGCGATACAAGAGACCCAGTACTTC	CASSAGLAIQETQYF	few	TRBV6-2/TRBV6-3	TRBD2	TRBJ2-5	15
TGCGCCAGCCACACCGGGACAGGGGCTTACGAGCAGTACTTC	CASHTGTGAYEQYF	few	TRBV10-1	TRBD1	TRBJ2-7	14
TGTGCCAGCAGCCTTAGAGGCGAAATTGGCCCCTACGAGCAGTACTTC	CASSLRGEIGPYEQYF	-	TRBV3-1	-	TRBJ2-7	16
TGTGCCAGCAGCGTAGCAGTGGATACGCAGTATTTT	CASSVAVDTQYF	-	TRBV9	-	TRBJ2-3	12